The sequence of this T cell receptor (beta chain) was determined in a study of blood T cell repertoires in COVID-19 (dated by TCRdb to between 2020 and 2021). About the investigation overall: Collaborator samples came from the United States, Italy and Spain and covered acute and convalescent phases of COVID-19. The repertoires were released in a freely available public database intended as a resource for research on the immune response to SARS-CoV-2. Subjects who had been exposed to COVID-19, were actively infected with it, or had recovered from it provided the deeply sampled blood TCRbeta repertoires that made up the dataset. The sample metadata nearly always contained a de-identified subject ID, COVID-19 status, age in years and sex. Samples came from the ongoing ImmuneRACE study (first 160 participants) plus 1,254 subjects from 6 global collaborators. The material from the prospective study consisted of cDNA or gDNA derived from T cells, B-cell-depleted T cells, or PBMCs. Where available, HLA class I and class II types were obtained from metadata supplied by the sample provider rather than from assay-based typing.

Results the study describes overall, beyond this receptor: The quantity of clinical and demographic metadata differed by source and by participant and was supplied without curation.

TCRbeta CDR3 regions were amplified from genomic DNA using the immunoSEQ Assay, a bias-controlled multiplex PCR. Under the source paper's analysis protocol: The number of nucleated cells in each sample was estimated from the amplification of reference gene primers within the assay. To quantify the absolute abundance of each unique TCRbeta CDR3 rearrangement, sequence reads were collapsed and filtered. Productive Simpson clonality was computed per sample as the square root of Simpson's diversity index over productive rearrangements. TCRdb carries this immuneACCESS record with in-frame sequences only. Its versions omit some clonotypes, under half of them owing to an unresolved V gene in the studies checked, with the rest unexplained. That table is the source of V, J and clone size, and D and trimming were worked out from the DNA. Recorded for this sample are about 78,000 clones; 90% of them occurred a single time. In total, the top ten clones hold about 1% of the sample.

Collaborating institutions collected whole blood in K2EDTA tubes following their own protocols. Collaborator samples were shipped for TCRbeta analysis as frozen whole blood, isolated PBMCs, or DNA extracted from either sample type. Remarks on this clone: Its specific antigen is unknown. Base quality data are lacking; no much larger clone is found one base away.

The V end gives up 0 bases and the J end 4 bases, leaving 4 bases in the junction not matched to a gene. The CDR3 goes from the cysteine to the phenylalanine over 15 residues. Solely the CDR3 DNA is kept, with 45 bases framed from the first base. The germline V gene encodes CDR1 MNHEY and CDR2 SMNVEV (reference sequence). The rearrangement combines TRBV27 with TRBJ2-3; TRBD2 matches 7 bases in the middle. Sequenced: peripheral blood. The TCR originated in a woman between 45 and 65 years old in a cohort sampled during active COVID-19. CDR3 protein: CASSLSAGEADTQYF. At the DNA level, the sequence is TGTGCCAGCAGTTTATCCGCGGGAGAAGCAGATACGCAGTATTTT.